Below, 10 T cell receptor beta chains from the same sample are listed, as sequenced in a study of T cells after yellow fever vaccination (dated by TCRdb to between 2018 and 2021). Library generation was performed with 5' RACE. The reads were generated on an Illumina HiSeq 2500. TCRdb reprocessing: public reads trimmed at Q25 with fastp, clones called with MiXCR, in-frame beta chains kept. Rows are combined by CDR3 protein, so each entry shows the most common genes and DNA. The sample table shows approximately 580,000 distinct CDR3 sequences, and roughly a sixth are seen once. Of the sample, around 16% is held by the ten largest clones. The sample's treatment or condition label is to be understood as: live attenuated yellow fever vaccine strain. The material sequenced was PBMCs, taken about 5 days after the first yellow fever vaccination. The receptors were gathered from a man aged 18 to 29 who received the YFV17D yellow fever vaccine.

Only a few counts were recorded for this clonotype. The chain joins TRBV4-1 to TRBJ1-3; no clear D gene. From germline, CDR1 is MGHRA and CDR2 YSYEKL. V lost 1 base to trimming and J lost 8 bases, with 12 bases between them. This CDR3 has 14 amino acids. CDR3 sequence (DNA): TGCGCCAGCAGCCAAGGTCACTCCATGGACACCATATATTTT. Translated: CASSQGHSMDTIYF.

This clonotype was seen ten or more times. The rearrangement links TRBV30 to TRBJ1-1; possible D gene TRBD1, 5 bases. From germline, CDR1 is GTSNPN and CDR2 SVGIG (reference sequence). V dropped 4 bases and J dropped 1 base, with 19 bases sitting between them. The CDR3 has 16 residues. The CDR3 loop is CAWMGGTETQNTEAFF. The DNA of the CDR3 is TGTGCCTGGATGGGTGGGACGGAGACTCAGAACACTGAAGCTTTCTTT.

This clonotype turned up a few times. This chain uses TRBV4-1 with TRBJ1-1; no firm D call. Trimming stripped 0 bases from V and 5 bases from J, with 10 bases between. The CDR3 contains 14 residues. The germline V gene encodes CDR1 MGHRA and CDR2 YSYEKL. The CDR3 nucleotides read TGCGCCAGCAGCCAAGATCTGGAGGAAACTGAAGCTTTCTTT. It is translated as CASSQDLEETEAFF.

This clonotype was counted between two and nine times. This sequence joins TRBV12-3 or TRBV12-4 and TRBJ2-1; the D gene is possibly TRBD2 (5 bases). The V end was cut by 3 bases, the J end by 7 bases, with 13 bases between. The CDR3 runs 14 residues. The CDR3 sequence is CASSFGELVNEQFF. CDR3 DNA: TGTGCCAGCAGTTTCGGGGAACTGGTTAATGAGCAGTTCTTC.

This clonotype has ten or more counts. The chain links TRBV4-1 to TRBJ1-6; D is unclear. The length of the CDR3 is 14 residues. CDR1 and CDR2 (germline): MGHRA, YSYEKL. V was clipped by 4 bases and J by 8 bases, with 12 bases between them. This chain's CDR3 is CASSPRSVDSPLHF. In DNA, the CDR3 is TGCGCCAGCAGCCCAAGATCAGTGGATTCACCCCTCCACTTT.

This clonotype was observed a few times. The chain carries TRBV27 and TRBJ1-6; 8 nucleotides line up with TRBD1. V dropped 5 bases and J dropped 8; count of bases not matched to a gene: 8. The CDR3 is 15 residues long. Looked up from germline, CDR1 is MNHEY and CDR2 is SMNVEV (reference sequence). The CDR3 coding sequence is TGTGCCAGCAGTGGCCGGGACAGGAGTGATTCACCCCTCCACTTT. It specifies CASSGRDRSDSPLHF.

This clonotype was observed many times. The CDR3 loop reads CASSLGSTNTGELFF. In DNA form, the CDR3 reads TGTGCCAGCAGCTTAGGTTCGACAAACACCGGGGAGCTGTTTTTT. This chain joins TRBV7-2 and TRBJ2-2; D not certain. Germline V CDR1 and CDR2: SGHTA, FQGNSA. Trimming cost V 1 base and J 2 bases, with 8 bases left between them. The CDR3 spans 15 residues.

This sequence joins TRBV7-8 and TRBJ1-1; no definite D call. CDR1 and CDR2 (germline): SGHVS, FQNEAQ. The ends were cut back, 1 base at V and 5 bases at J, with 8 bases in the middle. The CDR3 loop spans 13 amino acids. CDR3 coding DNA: TGTGCCAGCAGCTTAGTAGAACAGACTGAAGCTTTCTTT. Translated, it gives CASSLVEQTEAFF. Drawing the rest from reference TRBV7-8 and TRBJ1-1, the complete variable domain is GAGVSQSPRYKVAKRGQDVALRCDPISGHVSLFWYQQALGQGPEFLTYFQNEAQLDKSGLPSDRFFAERPEGSVSTLKIQRTQQEDSAVYLCASSLVEQTEAFFGQGTRLTVV.

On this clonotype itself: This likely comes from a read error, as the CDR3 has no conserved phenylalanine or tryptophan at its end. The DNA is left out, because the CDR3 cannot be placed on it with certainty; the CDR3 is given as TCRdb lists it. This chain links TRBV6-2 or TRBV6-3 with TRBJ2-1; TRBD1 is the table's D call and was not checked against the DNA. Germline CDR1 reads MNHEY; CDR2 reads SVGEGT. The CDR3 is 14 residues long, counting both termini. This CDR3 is CASSYQISTGVPFL.

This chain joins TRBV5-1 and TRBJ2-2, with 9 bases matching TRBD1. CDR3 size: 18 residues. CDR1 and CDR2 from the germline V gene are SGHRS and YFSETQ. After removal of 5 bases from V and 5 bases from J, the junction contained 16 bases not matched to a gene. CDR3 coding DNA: TGCGCCAGCAGTCAAACCACAGGGGGCGTGGGAAAGACCGGGGAGCTGTTTTTT. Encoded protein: CASSQTTGGVGKTGELFF.